This T cell receptor (beta chain) was retrieved from a study of blood T cell repertoires in COVID-19. The overall study: Whether acute or convalescent, the COVID-19 samples came from the United States, Italy and Spain. Nucleic acid was either cDNA or gDNA, and it came from T cells, B-cell-depleted T cells, or PBMCs.

Germline loops: CDR1 LGHNA, CDR2 YNFKEQ. V was pared by 3 bases and J by 7 bases, with 10 bases of the junction left unmatched. The CDR3 consists of 16 residues. As handled by the study authors: The assay estimated nucleated cells by amplifying reference gene primers. Only in-frame clones appear in the TCRdb table, and some are missing; sequencing was by immunoSEQ multiplex PCR. Clone size and the V and J calls come from that table; the DNA yielded D and trimming. The repertoire holds some 200,000 clones, approximately 90% seen once, with approximately 0.5% in the top ten. This TCR came from a man aged 50-60 years with acute or convalescent COVID-19. The sequencing sample was made of peripheral blood. The chain uses TRBV4-2 and TRBJ1-4, with 8 bases identical to TRBD1. DNA for the CDR3: TGTGCCAGCAGCCACGTAAACCACAGGGGGTCTGAAAAACTGTTTTTT. Residues: CASSHVNHRGSEKLFF.